These 3 T cell receptor beta chains share one sample of origin, sequenced in a study of T cells in Graves' hyperthyroidism and ophthalmopathy. RNA transcripts yielded amplified TCR beta CDR3 regions. The HTBI primer set served for first-round RT-PCR of the TCR CDR3. TCRdb analysed the multiplex PCR reads with MiXCR anew, one entry per CDR3 protein. The repertoire holds some 490,000 distinct CDR3 sequences, with about 22% as singletons. Sequencing was done on a sample of blood. The receptors originated from an older woman with Graves' ophthalmopathy.

Only a few counts were recorded for this clonotype. The gene calls are TRBV20-1 and TRBJ2-1; 10 positions match TRBD2. Germline V gene lookup returns CDR1 DFQATT and CDR2 SNEGSKA (reference sequence). V shed 5 bases and J 7 bases; nucleotides not matched to a gene: 5. The CDR3 covers 13 residues. CDR3 in amino acids: CSAGLAVGNEQFF. DNA for the CDR3: TGCAGTGCTGGACTAGCGGTCGGTAATGAGCAGTTCTTC.

V usage is TRBV19 and J usage is TRBJ2-1; TRBD2 matches at 10 bases. CDR1 is LNHDA, CDR2 SQIVND, per germline (reference sequence). Trimming removed 3 bases from V and 8 bases from J; junction bases left unmatched: 10. This CDR3 region has 16 residues. The CDR3 nucleotides are TGTGCCAGTAGTATCTCCGGGACTAGCGTGCAGGATGAGCAGTTCTTC. Encoded protein: CASSISGTSVQDEQFF.

The V gene is TRBV12-3 or TRBV12-4, the J gene TRBJ2-1; the match to TRBD2 covers 15 bases. V trimming: 5 bases; J trimming: 7 bases; junction bases outside the gene matches: 9. The CDR3 is 17 residues long. CDR3 loop: CASSPIQGLAGGNEQFF. In DNA form, the CDR3 reads TGTGCCAGCAGTCCGATCCAGGGACTAGCGGGAGGAAATGAGCAGTTCTTC.